This is a list of T cell receptor beta chains from one sample in a study of blood T cell repertoires in COVID-19. Generated by immunoSEQ multiplex PCR, the TCRdb table keeps only in-frame clones and is missing some. The sample has about 260,000 clones; around 90% are singletons. The sample was peripheral blood. The receptors here all came from a woman in her 70s with COVID-19, enrolled during active disease. The conserved cysteine and the conserved F or W are not part of the CDR3 here.

v_gene	j_gene	CDR3aa
TRBV19	TRBJ1-1	ASSILSTAKNTEAF
TRBV29-1	TRBJ2-7	SVEGTGVYEQY
TRBV5-6	TRBJ1-6	ASSQTGFSPLH
TRBV5-5	TRBJ2-7	ASGLAGGPYEQY
TRBV18	TRBJ2-7	ASSRGDKNEQY
TRBV6-4	TRBJ2-1	ASIWTPAGARNEQF
TRBV6-5	TRBJ2-1	ASGGRGGSIEQF
TRBV28	TRBJ1-2	ASTTGSNYGYT
TRBV29-1	TRBJ2-7	SVQSGSYEQY
TRBV5-4	TRBJ2-7	ASSSLTGTYEQY
TRBV29-1	TRBJ1-1	SAKQGASDTEAF
TRBV5-6	TRBJ2-1	ASSFQGSQQF
TRBV29-1	TRBJ2-2	SGGQGRKTGELF
TRBV5-5	TRBJ1-3	ASSLEGRNTIY
TRBV27	TRBJ2-2	ASSSTGTVGELF
TRBV5-1	TRBJ2-7	ASSPYGAGLRSYEQY
TRBV7-2	TRBJ1-1	ASTLVVHPNTEAF
TRBV5-1	TRBJ2-3	ASSQGRGTSLY
TRBV5-1	TRBJ2-7	ASSSFRDRGSYEQY
TRBV18	TRBJ2-1	ASSPAGGPRNEQF
TRBV30	TRBJ1-6	AWSRAGQGSPLH
TRBV7-3	TRBJ2-2	ASSPTLGLTTGELF
TRBV28	TRBJ2-5	ASTIASEGQETQY
TRBV2	TRBJ2-5	ASLGAGPRETQY
TRBV15	TRBJ2-1	ATSTRSGRVNEQF
TRBV21-1	TRBJ2-7	ASSSPARGEQY
TRBV7-9	TRBJ1-2	ASSFTTAGYGYT
TRBV7-2	TRBJ1-5	ASSLEDSRQPQH
TRBV10-3	TRBJ1-4	AISKGQANEKLF
TRBV14	TRBJ1-6	ASSQSGGISPLH
TRBV6-1	TRBJ2-5	ASSDRGLGQETQY
TRBV7-9	TRBJ2-7	ASSLGTGASEQY
TRBV11-3	TRBJ2-7	ASSLYPRARQQY
TRBV16	TRBJ1-1	ASSRPDRTDTEAF
TRBV7-2	TRBJ1-3	ASSPDTSSGNTIY
TRBV6-1	TRBJ1-1	ASSEFRNTEAF
TRBV7-3	TRBJ2-7	ASSLSRTDSEQY
TRBV9	TRBJ1-2	ASSARTGGQTNYGYT
TRBV11-2	TRBJ2-7	ASSLFGQGTKQY
TRBV20-1	TRBJ1-5	SASSPRAGDVNSNQPQH
TRBV5-6	TRBJ1-4	ASSLHGGANEKLF
TRBV6-2/TRBV6-3	TRBJ2-7	ASSDGGNLLNEQY